Below are 10 T cell receptor beta chains sequenced from a single sample in a study of cytomegalovirus exposure and HLA in healthy donors. PCR primers comprised 60 Vbeta and 13 Jbeta primers. Sequenced by immunoSEQ multiplex PCR; TCRdb stores in-frame clones only, minus some. The sample lists about 77,000 clones, roughly 80% occurring once. The sequenced sample was PBMCs. These receptors came from a woman in her forties in good health and CMV-seronegative.

The chain joins TRBV7-8 to TRBJ1-1; tentatively, D is TRBD1 (5 bases). The CDR3 length is 15 residues. CDR1 and CDR2 (germline): SGHVS, FQNEAQ. Deletions cut 2 bases from V and 4 bases from J, with 14 bases between. DNA for the CDR3: TGTGCCAGCAGCTTAAGGGAGGGACCGACCACTGAAGCTTTCTTT. Amino acid sequence: CASSLREGPTTEAFF.

The chain uses TRBV6-1 and TRBJ2-7; 11 bases line up with TRBD1. The junction had 7 bases not matched to a gene; V was cut back by 6 bases and J by 6 bases. The germline V gene encodes CDR1 MNHNS and CDR2 SASEGT. This CDR3 has 14 residues. CDR3 loop: CASSAGQGASEQYF. For the CDR3, the DNA is TGTGCCAGCAGCGCCGGACAGGGGGCTAGCGAGCAGTACTTC.

V and J are TRBV27 and TRBJ2-2; 8 bases line up with TRBD2. With 2 bases clipped from V and 5 bases from J, the junction kept 4 bases outside the gene matches. The CDR3 has 15 amino acids. The germline gives CDR1 MNHEY, CDR2 SMNVEV (reference sequence). Here the CDR3 DNA reads TGTGCCAGCAGTTTAGGAGCGGGGGTGACCGGGGAGCTGTTTTTT. Translated: CASSLGAGVTGELFF.

This chain connects TRBV27 to TRBJ2-1; possible D gene TRBD2, 6 bases. V lost 5 bases, J lost 9 bases, and 26 bases lay in between. Germline CDR1 and CDR2: MNHEY and SMNVEV (reference sequence). This CDR3 has 17 amino acids. The CDR3 reads CASSPLSTRFGGGEQFF. DNA of the CDR3: TGTGCCAGCAGTCCCCTTTCGACTAGGTTCGGCGGTGGTGAGCAGTTCTTC.

The V call is TRBV7-3, the J call TRBJ1-1; D remains ambiguous. Trimming removed 8 bases from V and 0 bases from J, with 10 bases in between. The CDR3 contains 13 residues. From germline, CDR1 is SGHTA and CDR2 FQGTGA. The DNA of the CDR3 is TGTGCCAGCCGGAACAGAATGAACACTGAAGCTTTCTTT. Its translation: CASRNRMNTEAFF.

A note on this clone: The same CDR3 arises from other DNA sequences in this sample as well. The chain employs TRBV5-1 and TRBJ2-5; 7 bases align to TRBD1. CDR1 and CDR2 (germline): SGHRS, YFSETQ. After removal of 1 base from V and 1 base from J, the junction contained 1 base not matched to a gene. This CDR3 is built from 14 residues. CDR3 sequence: CASSLQGVQETQYF. The CDR3, as DNA: TGCGCCAGCAGCTTGCAGGGGGTCCAAGAGACCCAGTACTTC.

The chain links TRBV5-6 to TRBJ2-1, with a possible D match to TRBD2 (6 bases). The germline V and J ends were trimmed by 4 bases and 9 bases, with 17 bases remaining between them. Germline-derived CDR1 and CDR2 are SGHDT and YYEEEE. The CDR3 totals 14 residues. The DNA for the CDR3 is TGTGCCAGCAGCGGGGGGATTCTAGTTAGTGAGCAGTTCTTC. This codes for CASSGGILVSEQFF.

This chain connects TRBV2 to TRBJ1-4, with a possible D match to TRBD1 (5 bases). The CDR3 covers 15 residues. Germline V gene data show CDR1 as SNHLY and CDR2 as FYNNEI. V was clipped by 6 bases and J by 7 bases, with 18 bases between them. This CDR3 is CASSVAGQRSEKLFF. CDR3 nucleotide sequence: TGTGCCAGCAGCGTCGCGGGGCAGAGAAGTGAAAAACTGTTTTTT.

The J gene is TRBJ1-3, the V gene TRBV2, with 9 bases lining up with TRBD1. After removal of 6 bases from V and 1 base from J, the junction contained 7 bases not matched to a gene. The CDR3 length is 16 residues. Germline-derived CDR1 and CDR2 are SNHLY and FYNNEI. The DNA of the CDR3 is TGTGCCAGCAGGACCGGGACAGGGTGGTCTGGAAACACCATATATTTT. Protein: CASRTGTGWSGNTIYF. Based on the CDR3 plus reference TRBV2 and TRBJ1-3, the full variable domain is EPEVTQTPSHQVTQMGQEVILRCVPISNHLYFYWYRQILGQKVEFLVSFYNNEISEKSEIFDDQFSVERPDGSNFTLKIRSTKLEDSAMYFCASRTGTGWSGNTIYFGEGSWLTVV.

The CDR3 spells CASSETGSGQPQHF. CDR3 nucleotide sequence: TGCGCCAGCAGTGAGACAGGATCCGGCCAGCCCCAGCATTTT. V gene TRBV10-2 combines with J gene TRBJ1-5, with D perhaps TRBD1 (5 bases). Deletions cut 2 bases from V and 7 bases from J, with 12 bases between. The CDR3 runs to 14 residues. Germline V gives CDR1 WSHSY, CDR2 SAAADI.